Shown below are 25 T cell receptor beta chains from a single sample sequenced in a study of blood T cell repertoires in COVID-19. TCRdb keeps only in-frame clones here, not all; method: immunoSEQ multiplex PCR. Seen here are roughly 290,000 clones, 85% to 90% observed once, and the top ten hold 1.5% to 2%. Sequenced sample: PBMCs or T cells enriched from blood (not recorded which). These receptors all come from a young woman with acute COVID-19.

The chain employs TRBV10-3 and TRBJ2-7; 7 bases align to TRBD1. The germline V gene has CDR1 ENHRY and CDR2 SYGVKD. This CDR3 spans 15 amino acids. V was pared by 3 bases and J by 6 bases, with 11 bases of the junction left unmatched. The CDR3: CAISENRGQAVEQYF. CDR3 DNA sequence: TGTGCCATCAGTGAAAACAGGGGCCAAGCGGTCGAGCAGTACTTC.

V usage is TRBV9 and J usage is TRBJ2-1; 9 positions match TRBD2. Trimming removed 0 bases from V and 0 bases from J; junction bases left unmatched: 4. From germline, CDR1 is SGDLS and CDR2 YYNGEE. The CDR3 has 17 residues. CDR3 loop: CASSVVAGGFSYNEQFF. CDR3 bases: TGTGCCAGCAGCGTAGTGGCGGGAGGGTTCTCCTACAATGAGCAGTTCTTC.

The rearrangement uses TRBV2 and TRBJ1-5; perhaps TRBD1 as D (5 bases). The V end lost 6 bases, the J end lost 1 base, and 13 bases lay between the germline ends. This CDR3 is built from 15 residues. CDR1 SNHLY and CDR2 FYNNEI come from the germline V gene. CDR3 bases: TGTGCCAGCAGGGAACAGGTTTTGAGCAATCAGCCCCAGCATTTT. Translating gives CASREQVLSNQPQHF.

The chain joins TRBV7-2 to TRBJ1-2; D is undetermined. CDR3 length equals 14 residues. Germline CDR1 SGHTA, CDR2 FQGNSA. Trimming took off 0 bases at V and 3 bases at J, with 8 bases between the two ends. In DNA, the CDR3 is TGTGCCAGCAGCTTAGCATCGTCCGACTATGGCTACACCTTC. This encodes CASSLASSDYGYTF.

The J gene is TRBJ1-2, the V gene TRBV19, with 7 nucleotides matching TRBD1. Germline CDR1 and CDR2: LNHDA and SQIVND (reference sequence). V was pared by 3 bases and J by 4 bases, with 8 bases of the junction left unmatched. CDR3 length: 15 amino acids. CDR3 in amino acids: CASSIGKQGLYGYTF. For the CDR3, the DNA is TGTGCCAGTAGTATCGGAAAACAGGGGCTCTATGGCTACACCTTC.

The V gene is TRBV4-1, the J gene TRBJ1-5; D unresolved. Germline CDR1 and CDR2: MGHRA and YSYEKL. The CDR3 length is 14 residues. V was clipped by 5 bases and J by 2 bases, with 10 bases between them. The CDR3: CASSTREGNQPQHF. The CDR3 DNA is TGCGCCAGCAGCACGAGGGAAGGCAATCAGCCCCAGCATTTT.

This chain joins TRBV10-3 and TRBJ2-1, with D uncertain. Germline CDR1 reads ENHRY; CDR2 reads SYGVKD. CDR3 length: 12 residues. V lost 2 bases to trimming and J lost 4 bases, with 3 bases between them. The CDR3: CAISEPYNEQFF. The CDR3 DNA reads as TGTGCCATCAGTGAGCCGTACAATGAGCAGTTCTTC.

The chain couples TRBV10-3 to TRBJ1-1; the match to TRBD1 covers 9 bases. This CDR3 is built from 17 residues. With V trimmed by 2 bases and J by 0 bases, 7 bases remained unmatched. Germline V gives CDR1 ENHRY, CDR2 SYGVKD. CDR3 protein: CAISETGTGIMNTEAFF. As DNA, the CDR3 is TGTGCCATCAGTGAGACCGGGACAGGGATCATGAACACTGAAGCTTTCTTT.

The chain joins TRBV2 to TRBJ1-6; 7 bases fit TRBD1. Germline CDR1 reads SNHLY; CDR2 reads FYNNEI. Germline trimming cut 6 bases from V and 11 bases from J; bases unmatched to any gene: 10. This CDR3 has 14 amino acids. The CDR3 is CASRDRTGGTPLHF. The CDR3 DNA is TGTGCCAGCAGGGACAGGACAGGCGGGACACCCCTCCACTTT.

The J gene is TRBJ2-7, the V gene TRBV3-1 (or the pseudogene TRBV3-2); the D gene is possibly TRBD1 (5 bases). Per germline, CDR1 LGHDT and CDR2 YNNKEL (reference sequence). This CDR3 contains 15 residues. V lost 1 base and J lost 10, with 20 bases in between. The CDR3 nucleotides read TGTGCCAGCAGCCAAGCTCGGATACAGGCTACGACACAGTACTTC. It specifies CASSQARIQATTQYF.

In DNA, the CDR3 is TGTGCCAGCAGCTTAGTTGCGGGAGCTTGGAACACTGAAGCTTTCTTT. Protein product: CASSLVAGAWNTEAFF. The chain carries TRBV7-6 and TRBJ1-1; no reliable D call. The CDR3 is made up of 16 amino acids. Germline CDR1 and CDR2: SGHVS and FNYEAQ. Trimming took off 1 base at V and 1 base at J, with 13 bases between the two ends.

The V and J genes are TRBV6-6 and TRBJ2-3, with D unresolved. The CDR3 is 13 amino acids. The ends were cut back, 2 bases at V and 3 bases at J, with 6 bases in the middle. Germline assignment: CDR1 MNHNY and CDR2 SVGAGI (reference sequence). CDR3 coding DNA: TGTGCCAGCAGTTACGAGGAGACAGATACGCAGTATTTT. As protein: CASSYEETDTQYF.

The rearrangement uses TRBV5-1 and TRBJ2-1, with TRBD2 matching 7 bases. The CDR3 is 15 residues long. Germline V gene lookup returns CDR1 SGHRS and CDR2 YFSETQ. The junction had 9 bases not matched to a gene; V was cut back by 5 bases and J by 4 bases. The chain's CDR3 is CASRLGLVFYNEQFF. DNA of the CDR3: TGCGCCAGCAGACTAGGACTAGTATTTTACAATGAGCAGTTCTTC.

This chain links TRBV9 with TRBJ1-1; the match to TRBD1 covers 10 bases. The germline CDR1 and CDR2 sequences are SGDLS and YYNGEE. The V gene end was trimmed by 3 bases and the J gene end by 5 bases; junction bases not matched to a gene: 10. This CDR3 contains 16 residues. CDR3 in amino acids: CASSADGTGVGTEAFF. The DNA of the CDR3 is TGTGCCAGCAGCGCCGATGGGACAGGGGTGGGGACTGAAGCTTTCTTT.

This clone was seen a handful of times. The rearrangement uses TRBV19 and TRBJ1-5; D is possibly TRBD1 (6 bases). CDR3 size: 15 residues. Germline values: CDR1 LNHDA, CDR2 SQIVND (reference sequence). Trimming took off 4 bases at V and 4 bases at J, with 14 bases between the two ends. CDR3 coding DNA: TGTGCCAGTAGTACCCCGGGAGGGGGAAATCAGCCCCAGCATTTT. Its translation is CASSTPGGGNQPQHF.

This chain joins TRBV3-1 (or the pseudogene TRBV3-2) and TRBJ2-1, with D possibly being TRBD1 (5 bases). V dropped 1 base and J dropped 1 base, with 8 bases sitting between them. The length of the CDR3 is 15 residues. Germline V gene sequence: CDR1 LGHDT, CDR2 YNNKEL (reference sequence). CDR3 in DNA: TGTGCCAGCAGCCAAGGGGGCGGATCCTACAATGAGCAGTTCTTC. Translation gives CASSQGGGSYNEQFF.

This rearrangement joins TRBV30 to TRBJ2-5, with D possibly TRBD2 on 6 matching bases. V lost 4 bases and J 5 bases, leaving 17 bases between the germline ends. The CDR3 totals 14 residues. Germline V gene data show CDR1 as GTSNPN and CDR2 as SVGIG (reference sequence). The CDR3 nucleotides are TGTGCCTGGAATCTTGCGCGGGGCGAGGAGACCCAGTACTTC. This sequence encodes CAWNLARGEETQYF.

The chain couples TRBV7-2 to TRBJ2-7; D may be TRBD2 (6 bases). CDR3 length: 15 residues. Germline V gives CDR1 SGHTA, CDR2 FQGNSA. V was trimmed by 5 bases and J by 0 bases, leaving 14 bases between them. CDR3 loop: CASSIGTLSSYEQYF. The DNA of the CDR3 is TGTGCCAGCAGCATCGGGACTCTAAGCTCCTACGAGCAGTACTTC.

The chain carries TRBV19 and TRBJ1-4; TRBD1 might be the D (5 bases). V lost 7 bases to trimming and J lost 6 bases, with 12 bases between them. Germline V gene data show CDR1 as LNHDA and CDR2 as SQIVND (reference sequence). There are 13 residues in the CDR3. The CDR3 nucleotides read TGTGCCAGTAAGGGCCAGGGTGATGAAAAACTGTTTTTT. This encodes CASKGQGDEKLFF.

V gene TRBV29-1 combines with J gene TRBJ2-3; weak D call: TRBD1 (6 bases). Germline assignment: CDR1 SQVTM and CDR2 ANQGSEA. Between the trimmed V and J ends, which lost 7 bases and 15 bases, there was a span of 23 bases. The CDR3 runs 12 residues. CDR3 sequence: CSAKELYRDNYF. The CDR3 region has the DNA TGCAGCGCCAAAGAGCTCTATCGGGACAACTATTTT.

This chain joins TRBV29-1 and TRBJ2-3; TRBD2 aligns across 12 bases. Germline V lookup: CDR1 SQVTM, CDR2 ANQGSEA. CDR3 size: 15 residues. The trim removed 7 bases at V and 5 bases at J, leaving 10 bases unmatched. The CDR3, as DNA: TGCAGCGCTCGACTAGCGGGAGCCCCGATAGATACGCAGTATTTT. Protein sequence: CSARLAGAPIDTQYF.

This chain joins TRBV7-6 and TRBJ2-1, with a possible D match to TRBD2 (6 bases). Between the trimmed V and J ends, which lost 1 base and 4 bases, there was a span of 11 bases. Germline CDR1 and CDR2: SGHVS and FNYEAQ. The CDR3 runs 15 residues. The CDR3 nucleotides read TGTGCCAGCAGCTTAGGTGGTAGCGGATACAATGAGCAGTTCTTC. Amino acids: CASSLGGSGYNEQFF.

The V gene is TRBV6-2 or TRBV6-3, the J gene TRBJ2-2, with unresolved D. Trimming pared 6 bases from V and 1 base from J, leaving 27 bases between. CDR1 MNHEY and CDR2 SVGEGT come from the germline V gene. The CDR3 loop spans 20 amino acids. CDR3 nucleotide sequence: TGTGCCAGCAGCCGCCATTTAGCTGACCTCCCTTCGCTGAACACCGGGGAGCTGTTTTTT. It codes for CASSRHLADLPSLNTGELFF.

The DNA of the CDR3 is TGTGCCATCAGTGATTCTAGCGGGAGGGCCTTGAACACCGGGGAGCTGTTTTTT. Its protein product is CAISDSSGRALNTGELFF. The chain carries TRBV10-3 and TRBJ2-2, with 12 bases that match TRBD2. V lost 3 bases to trimming and J lost 1 base; unmatched junction nucleotides: 6. Germline lookup yields CDR1 ENHRY and CDR2 SYGVKD. The CDR3 consists of 18 residues.

The chain recombines TRBV28 with TRBJ2-7; unclear D gene. This CDR3 comprises 14 residues. With 9 bases removed from V and 5 bases from J, the gap between germline ends came to 20 bases. Germline-derived CDR1 and CDR2 are MDHEN and SYDVKM. CDR3 loop: CASQTSPGLHEQYF. The CDR3 DNA reads as TGTGCCAGTCAGACTTCTCCCGGTCTGCACGAGCAGTACTTC.